This record concerns one TCR beta chain sequence. The antigen is undetermined. The data derive from a study of cytomegalovirus exposure and HLA in healthy donors. Study-wide findings and caveats: Cytomegalovirus-associated status was assigned to 150 to 200 TCR beta chains. Rare sequences made up most TCRs, while some public TCRs were found in many donors. It was found in a later analysis that first-cohort TCR clusters tended to co-occur in the 100 to 150 validation repertoires. Using the classifier, cytomegalovirus status was reportedly diagnosed with high specificity and sensitivity.

Germline loops: CDR1 MNHNS, CDR2 SASEGT. The CDR3 sequence is 17 residues long. Unmatched junction bases numbered 11, after V lost 2 bases and J lost 4 bases. TCRdb's copy holds only in-frame clones and misses some; the assay was immunoSEQ multiplex PCR. The sample has under 250,000 clones; about 81% are singletons. The sample comprised PBMCs. This clonotype originated in a woman under 40 in good health and CMV-seronegative. The chain employs TRBV6-1 and TRBJ1-5; 7 bases agree with TRBD1. The CDR3 DNA reads TGTGCCAGCAGTGAATGGAGGGGGCGCAGCAATAATCAGCCCCAGCATTTT. Its protein product is CASSEWRGRSNNQPQHF.